Listed below are T cell receptor beta chains from one sample, sequenced in a study of shared clonotypes between healthy human individuals. The assay was immunoSEQ multiplex PCR, and TCRdb's table has in-frame clones only and misses some. The sample includes about 96,000 clones, around 68% of them seen just once. The material sequenced was memory CD8+ T cells sorted from blood. These receptors came from a man aged 25 to 45 in good health. CDR3s include the opening cysteine and the closing phenylalanine or tryptophan. D genes are given only for firm matches. Expanded clones get a size class; other rows say once, few or many, or leave the size out.

CDR3 length	J gene	clone size	V gene	D gene	CDR3 protein	CDR3 DNA
15	TRBJ2-3	NA	TRBV7-2	TRBD1	CASSSGTGDTDTQYF	TGTGCCAGCAGCTCCGGGACAGGGGACACAGATACGCAGTATTTT
12	TRBJ2-5	NA	TRBV5-1	NA	CASTVDAETQYF	TGCGCCAGCACCGTCGATGCCGAGACCCAGTACTTC
16	TRBJ2-7	NA	TRBV12-2	NA	CASRPGGELSSYEQYF	TGTGCAAGTCGCCCCGGGGGGGAGTTGAGCTCCTACGAGCAGTACTTC
17	TRBJ2-1	NA	TRBV9	NA	CASSPTPVGSFPNEQFF	TGTGCCAGCAGCCCCACCCCCGTCGGGAGCTTTCCCAATGAGCAGTTCTTC
13	TRBJ2-3	NA	TRBV7-2	NA	CASSNKQGDTQYF	TGTGCCAGCAGCAACAAACAGGGTGATACGCAGTATTTT
15	TRBJ2-3	NA	TRBV27	NA	CASTQGFGNTDTQYF	TGTGCCAGCACCCAGGGTTTTGGAAACACAGATACGCAGTATTTT
13	TRBJ2-1	once	TRBV29-1	NA	CSVDFGGFDEQFF	TGCAGCGTTGATTTTGGGGGTTTCGATGAGCAGTTCTTC
13	TRBJ2-1	once	TRBV27	NA	CASSSTSYNEQFF	TGTGCCAGCAGTTCCACCTCCTACAATGAGCAGTTCTTC
17	TRBJ1-4	NA	TRBV5-1	NA	CASSWGERAATNEKLFF	TGCGCCAGCAGCTGGGGGGAGAGGGCCGCAACTAATGAAAAACTGTTTTTT
16	TRBJ2-6	NA	TRBV10-3	NA	CAISGPQDSGANVLTF	TGTGCCATCAGTGGGCCTCAAGACTCTGGGGCCAACGTCCTGACTTTC
16	TRBJ2-7	once	TRBV2	TRBD2	CASRRDVAGNRNEQYF	TGTGCCAGCAGGAGAGACGTAGCGGGAAATCGTAACGAGCAGTACTTC
14	TRBJ2-5	NA	TRBV10-3	TRBD1	CAISEGGEQETQYF	TGTGCCATCAGTGAAGGGGGCGAACAAGAGACCCAGTACTTC
14	TRBJ1-4	NA	TRBV28	NA	CASSPFGGQGKLFF	TGTGCCAGCAGCCCCTTTGGGGGGCAGGGAAAACTGTTTTTT
16	TRBJ2-3	NA	TRBV13	TRBD2	CASSFRTSGRSDTQYF	TGTGCCAGCAGCTTCCGGACTAGCGGGAGATCGGATACGCAGTATTTT
16	TRBJ2-7	NA	TRBV6-5	TRBD1	CASSYGIGGSSYEQYF	TGTGCCAGCAGTTACGGTATAGGGGGCAGCTCCTACGAGCAGTACTTC
14	TRBJ2-2	NA	TRBV10-3	NA	CASLPGTNTGELFF	TGTGCCTCGCTCCCGGGAACCAACACCGGGGAGCTGTTTTTT
16	TRBJ2-3	NA	TRBV14	NA	CASSTHLGPRPDTQYF	TGTGCCAGCAGCACCCATCTCGGGCCAAGGCCAGATACGCAGTATTTT
13	TRBJ1-2	few	TRBV2	TRBD1	CASSGGQGYGYTF	TGTGCCAGCAGCGGTGGACAGGGCTATGGCTACACCTTC
16	TRBJ1-6	NA	TRBV18	NA	CASSPLPQGYNSPLHF	TGTGCCAGCTCACCACTTCCCCAGGGATATAATTCACCCCTCCACTTT
17	TRBJ2-2	NA	TRBV6-1	NA	CASSEAGFGAYTGELFF	TGTGCCAGCAGTGAAGCCGGGTTCGGGGCGTACACCGGGGAGCTGTTTTTT
15	TRBJ2-3	few	TRBV6-4	NA	CASSDGGKSTDTQYF	TGTGCCAGCAGTGACGGCGGGAAAAGCACAGATACGCAGTATTTT
13	TRBJ2-7	few	TRBV7-2	NA	CASSPGLVGEQYF	TGTGCCAGCAGCCCAGGTCTAGTGGGCGAGCAGTACTTC